The 11 T cell receptor beta chains presented below share a single source sample, sequenced in a study of cytomegalovirus exposure and HLA in healthy donors. PCR involved 60 Vbeta and 13 Jbeta primers. This table comes from immunoSEQ multiplex PCR, and its TCRdb copy is limited to in-frame clones, with some not included. The sample lists 150,000 to 200,000 clones; 65% to 70% were seen once. The sample comprised PBMCs. The origin of the receptors is a woman younger than 35 in good health and CMV-seropositive.

V and J are TRBV28 and TRBJ2-1; 9 bases are shared with TRBD2. There are 14 residues in the CDR3. The germline gives CDR1 MDHEN, CDR2 SYDVKM. J lost 5 bases, V lost 3 bases, and 2 bases had no gene match. The CDR3 DNA reads as TGTGCCAGCAGTTTCCAGCGGGGGGACAATGAGCAGTTCTTC. Encoded protein: CASSFQRGDNEQFF.

This rearrangement joins TRBV5-4 to TRBJ2-1; no definite D call. The length of the CDR3 is 13 residues. The V end was cut by 4 bases, the J end by 5 bases, with 10 bases between. Germline-derived CDR1 and CDR2 are SGHNT and YYREEE (reference sequence). CDR3 bases: TGTGCCAGCAGCGCTGACTTCGACAATGAGCAGTTCTTC. Protein: CASSADFDNEQFF.

The V call is TRBV4-1, the J call TRBJ2-7; 10 bases line up with TRBD1. The CDR3 length is 15 residues. Per germline, CDR1 MGHRA and CDR2 YSYEKL. With V trimmed by 3 bases and J by 2 bases, 4 bases remained unmatched. CDR3 DNA: TGCGCCAGCAGCCAGGGGACAGGGGTACCCTACGAGCAGTACTTC. Translation: CASSQGTGVPYEQYF.

The rearrangement uses TRBV27 and TRBJ2-5; 9 bases line up with TRBD1. The CDR3 loop spans 14 amino acids. V dropped 3 bases and J dropped 7; count of bases not matched to a gene: 6. Germline loops: CDR1 MNHEY, CDR2 SMNVEV (reference sequence). The CDR3: CASSLGTGLGTQYF. CDR3 DNA sequence: TGTGCCAGCAGTTTGGGGACAGGGTTGGGGACCCAGTACTTC.

V is TRBV6-5 and J is TRBJ1-4; maybe TRBD1 (5 bases). CDR1 is MNHEY and CDR2 is SVGAGI in the germline V gene. The CDR3 length is 16 residues. With 0 bases removed from V and 5 bases from J, the gap between germline ends came to 13 bases. CDR3 sequence (DNA): TGTGCCAGCAGTTACTCCCCGACAGTCTGGAATGAAAAACTGTTTTTT. Translating it yields CASSYSPTVWNEKLFF.

This clone turned up a few times. The gene calls are TRBV27 and TRBJ2-5; D unclear. Germline V lookup: CDR1 MNHEY, CDR2 SMNVEV (reference sequence). This CDR3 comprises 13 residues. Trimming left V 1 base short and J 2 bases short, with 5 bases between. CDR3 residues: CASSLWAQETQYF. The DNA of the CDR3 is TGTGCCAGCAGTTTATGGGCACAAGAGACCCAGTACTTC.

This chain connects TRBV6-1 to TRBJ1-1; D unresolved. Germline V CDR1 and CDR2: MNHNS, SASEGT. The CDR3 sequence is 10 residues long. V gave up 6 bases and J gave up 7 bases, with 6 bases separating them. Here the CDR3 DNA reads TGTGCCAGCAGCTACAGTGAAGCTTTCTTT. This codes for CASSYSEAFF.

The chain has TRBV27 and TRBJ2-5; 7 nucleotides align to TRBD1. The germline CDR1 and CDR2 sequences are MNHEY and SMNVEV (reference sequence). V shed 5 bases, J shed 1 base, and the junction held 10 bases outside the gene matches. This CDR3 has 16 amino acids. CDR3 nucleotide sequence: TGTGCCAGCAGTCCGCCCCCGACAGGGTCCCAAGAGACCCAGTACTTC. The encoded protein is CASSPPPTGSQETQYF.

V and J are TRBV7-3 and TRBJ1-1; TRBD1 agrees at 7 bases. The CDR3 runs 19 residues. V shed 4 bases, J shed 0 bases, and the junction held 17 bases outside the gene matches. Germline V gene data show CDR1 as SGHTA and CDR2 as FQGTGA. The CDR3 spells CASSSSETGNRGMNTEAFF. CDR3 bases: TGTGCCAGCAGCTCTTCCGAGACAGGGAATAGAGGTATGAACACTGAAGCTTTCTTT. Based on the CDR3 plus reference TRBV7-3 and TRBJ1-1, the full variable domain is GAGVSQTPSNKVTEKGKYVELRCDPISGHTALYWYRQSLGQGPEFLIYFQGTGAADDSGLPNDRFFAVRPEGSVSTLKIQRTERGDSAVYLCASSSSETGNRGMNTEAFFGQGTRLTVV.

A single count supports this clone. The V call is TRBV7-9, the J call TRBJ2-3; 9 positions agree with TRBD1. The CDR3 has 15 residues. Germline CDR1 is SEHNR and CDR2 is FQNEAQ (reference sequence). The junction had 1 base not matched to a gene; V was cut back by 3 bases and J by 0 bases. CDR3 nucleotides: TGTGCCAGCAGCTTGGGACAGGGTAGCACAGATACGCAGTATTTT. Its protein product is CASSLGQGSTDTQYF.

This rearrangement joins TRBV28 to TRBJ2-7; 8 nucleotides agree with TRBD2. The V gene end was trimmed by 1 base and the J gene end by 4 bases; junction bases not matched to a gene: 3. This CDR3 region has 14 residues. Germline V gives CDR1 MDHEN, CDR2 SYDVKM. CDR3 loop: CASSLLAGRYEQYF. Written as DNA, the CDR3 is TGTGCCAGCAGTTTATTAGCGGGACGGTACGAGCAGTACTTC.